These 12 T cell receptor beta chains share one sample of origin, sequenced in a study of blood T cell repertoires in COVID-19. Clones were sequenced by immunoSEQ multiplex PCR, and TCRdb holds only the in-frame ones, with some missing. The sample lists about 160,000 clones; about nine tenths were seen once. The sample was peripheral blood. The receptors shown here come from an older woman who had recovered from COVID-19.

This clone was recorded once. V is TRBV9 and J is TRBJ2-3; 11 bases map to TRBD2. Germline V gene data show CDR1 as SGDLS and CDR2 as YYNGEE. This CDR3 contains 14 residues. The V and J ends lost 3 bases and 5 bases, in that order; junction bases with no gene match: 2. CDR3 amino acids: CASSDLAGGDTQYF. The CDR3, as DNA: TGTGCCAGCAGCGACCTAGCGGGGGGAGATACGCAGTATTTT.

In this sample, this clone turned up once. The chain is built from TRBV2 and TRBJ2-7, with D possibly TRBD1 on 6 matching bases. With 6 bases removed from V and 3 bases from J, the gap between germline ends came to 12 bases. This CDR3 has 13 residues. The V gene's germline CDR1 is SNHLY and CDR2 FYNNEI. The CDR3 sequence: CASRGDTIYEQYF. CDR3 in DNA: TGTGCCAGCAGGGGGGACACTATCTACGAGCAGTACTTC.

This clone was seen only once. The CDR3 DNA reads TGTGCCAGCAGCTCCGTCCACCTTGGACATTACGAGCAGTACTTC. This encodes CASSSVHLGHYEQYF. J is TRBJ2-7 and V is TRBV11-2; weak D call: TRBD1 (5 bases). Germline lookup yields CDR1 SGHAT and CDR2 FQNNGV. The CDR3 contains 15 residues. V was pared by 4 bases and J by 4 bases, with 17 bases between.

V gene TRBV4-3 combines with J gene TRBJ1-2; the D is unclear. The CDR3 extends over 14 amino acids. V was shortened by 6 bases and J by 0 bases, with 11 bases between the two germline ends. Germline V gives CDR1 LGHNA, CDR2 YSLEER. Written as DNA, the CDR3 is TGCGCCAGCAGTCTCGACACAGCTAACTATGGCTACACCTTC. This translates into CASSLDTANYGYTF.

Remarks on this clone: The same CDR3 also results from other DNA sequences found in this sample. This sequence joins TRBV5-6 and TRBJ2-1; D perhaps matches TRBD2 (5 bases). Germline lookup yields CDR1 SGHDT and CDR2 YYEEEE. Trimming left V 4 bases short and J 3 bases short, with 11 bases between. The CDR3 sequence is 14 residues long. CDR3 region: CASSLRGNYNEQFF. For the CDR3, the DNA is TGTGCCAGCAGCCTTAGAGGGAACTACAATGAGCAGTTCTTC.

The chain combines TRBV6-6 with TRBJ1-2; D is unresolved. This CDR3 contains 11 residues. V lost 5 bases and J lost 8, with 9 bases in between. The germline V gene has CDR1 MNHNY and CDR2 SVGAGI (reference sequence). CDR3 DNA: TGTGCCAGCAGTCCCGCGGAGGGCTACACCTTC. This sequence encodes CASSPAEGYTF.

V is TRBV5-4 and J is TRBJ2-1; weak D call: TRBD2 (6 bases). V was clipped by 2 bases and J by 0 bases, with 9 bases between them. Germline CDR1 SGHNT, CDR2 YYREEE (reference sequence). CDR3 length equals 15 residues. CDR3 bases: TGTGCCAGCAGCTTACGCGGGGACTCCTACAATGAGCAGTTCTTC. Protein product: CASSLRGDSYNEQFF.

This chain uses TRBV28 with TRBJ2-4, with TRBD2 as a possible D gene (5 bases). This CDR3 comprises 13 residues. Trimming removed 2 bases at V and 8 bases at J, with 10 bases between. Germline V gives CDR1 MDHEN, CDR2 SYDVKM. CDR3 residues: CASSLAGSDIQYF. DNA for the CDR3: TGTGCCAGCAGTTTAGCTGGGAGTGACATTCAGTACTTC. The full variable domain, its missing parts supplied by reference TRBV28 and TRBJ2-4, is DVKVTQSSRYLVKRTGEKVFLECVQDMDHENMFWYRQDPGLGLRLIYFSYDVKMKEKGDIPEGYSVSREKKERFSLILESASTNQTSMYLCASSLAGSDIQYFGAGTRLSVL.

The rearrangement links TRBV19 to TRBJ2-4; the match to TRBD1 covers 11 bases. CDR3 length: 15 amino acids. Germline CDR1 and CDR2: LNHDA and SQIVND (reference sequence). Germline trimming cut 6 bases from V and 7 bases from J; bases unmatched to any gene: 8. In nucleotides, the CDR3 is TGTGCCAGTAGGAAGGGACAGGGGGTTGGGAACATTCAGTACTTC. Translated: CASRKGQGVGNIQYF.

This chain connects TRBV3-1 (or the pseudogene TRBV3-2) to TRBJ1-2, with a possible D match to TRBD1 (6 bases). This CDR3 has 14 amino acids. Germline V gene lookup returns CDR1 LGHDT and CDR2 YNNKEL (reference sequence). V gave up 0 bases and J gave up 8 bases, with 13 bases separating them. This CDR3 is CASSQDTQGRGYTF. The CDR3 coding sequence is TGTGCCAGCAGCCAAGATACCCAGGGGCGCGGCTACACCTTC.

V is TRBV19 and J is TRBJ1-3, with D possibly being TRBD1 (6 bases). The V and J ends lost 9 bases and 1 base respectively, with 13 bases between them. Per the germline V gene, CDR1 is LNHDA and CDR2 is SQIVND (reference sequence). CDR3 size: 14 residues. The CDR3 DNA follows: TGTGCCAGCCGGGACAACCTTTCTGGAAACACCATATATTTT. As protein: CASRDNLSGNTIYF.

This clone has just a few counts. The chain uses TRBV29-1 and TRBJ1-1; 8 positions match TRBD1. V lost 5 bases and J lost 11; bases outside the gene matches: 13. The CDR3 length is 13 residues. Germline V gene lookup returns CDR1 SQVTM and CDR2 ANQGSEA. CDR3 in amino acids: CSVLRQGSREAFF. The CDR3 DNA is TGCAGCGTTCTCAGACAGGGGAGCCGAGAGGCTTTCTTT.